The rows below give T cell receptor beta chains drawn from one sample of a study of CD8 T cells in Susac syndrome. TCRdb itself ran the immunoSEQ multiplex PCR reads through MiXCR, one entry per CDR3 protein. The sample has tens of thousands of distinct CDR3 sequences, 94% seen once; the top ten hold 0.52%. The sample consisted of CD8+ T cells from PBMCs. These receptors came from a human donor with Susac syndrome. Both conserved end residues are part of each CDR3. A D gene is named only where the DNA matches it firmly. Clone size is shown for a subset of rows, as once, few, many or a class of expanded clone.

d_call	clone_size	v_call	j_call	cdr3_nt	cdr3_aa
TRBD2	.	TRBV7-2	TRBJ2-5	TGTGCCAGCAGCCCCGGGACTAGCGGGGACCAAGAGACCCAGTACTTC	CASSPGTSGDQETQYF
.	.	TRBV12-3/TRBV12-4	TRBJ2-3	TGTGCCAGCAGTCTGGGGGGGCTATCGGCAGATACGCAGTATTTT	CASSLGGLSADTQYF
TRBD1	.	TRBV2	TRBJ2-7	TGTGCCAGTCGGGACAGGGTGGACGAGCAGTACTTC	CASRDRVDEQYF
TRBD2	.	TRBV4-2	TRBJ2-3	TGTGCCAGCAGCCAAGATGTTGCGGGGGGGCGGGAAGATACGCAGTATTTT	CASSQDVAGGREDTQYF
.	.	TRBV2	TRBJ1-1	TGTGCCAGCATTCGCTCGAAGAGAGCTTTCTTT	CASIRSKRAFF
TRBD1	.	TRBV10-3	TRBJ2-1	TGTGCCATCAGTGGGGACAGGGGTGTTAGCAATGAGCAGTTCTTC	CAISGDRGVSNEQFF
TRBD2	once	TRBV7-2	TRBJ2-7	TGTGCCTGCCTAGCGGGGGGGTTCTACGAGCAGTACTTC	CACLAGGFYEQYF
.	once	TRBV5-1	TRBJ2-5	TGCGCCAGCAGCCTGTACGGACAAATTCAAGAGACCCAGTACTTC	CASSLYGQIQETQYF
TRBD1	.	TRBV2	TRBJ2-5	TGTGCCAGCAGTGGATGGGACAGGGAAGAGACCCAGTACTTC	CASSGWDREETQYF
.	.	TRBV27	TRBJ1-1	TGTGCCAGCAGTTTAGGGAATGGTGAAGCTTTCTTT	CASSLGNGEAFF
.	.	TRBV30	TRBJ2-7	TGTGCCTGTAGGGCCAGCTCCTACGAGCAGTACTTC	CACRASSYEQYF
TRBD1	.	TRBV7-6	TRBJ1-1	TGTGCCAGCAGCTTAGGGGTCAGGGGGCCCACTGAAGCTTTCTTT	CASSLGVRGPTEAFF
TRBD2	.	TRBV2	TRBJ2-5	TGTGCCAGCAGGCCGGGGGGGCAAGAGACCCAGTACTTC	CASRPGGQETQYF
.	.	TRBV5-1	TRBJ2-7	TGCGCCAGCAGCCGGGGGAGACAGACCGGCGGCCACGAGCAGTACTTC	CASSRGRQTGGHEQYF
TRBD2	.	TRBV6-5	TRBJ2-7	TGTGCCAGCAGTTATACTAGCGGGGGGGCGCCGTACGAGCAGTACTTC	CASSYTSGGAPYEQYF
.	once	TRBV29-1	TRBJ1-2	TGCAGCGTTCCCTACAACTATGGCTACACCTTC	CSVPYNYGYTF
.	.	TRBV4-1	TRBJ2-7	TGCGCCAGCAGCCCCTCACGGAACCCCTACGAGCAGTACTTC	CASSPSRNPYEQYF
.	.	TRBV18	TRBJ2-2	TGTGCCAGCTCACCTCCGACGGGGTCCGGGGAGCTGTTTTTT	CASSPPTGSGELFF
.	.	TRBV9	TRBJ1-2	TGTGCCAGCAATCCGAGAGGGAACTATGGCTACACCTTC	CASNPRGNYGYTF
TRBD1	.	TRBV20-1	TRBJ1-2	TGCAGTGCCGACCTGACAGGGGATGGCTACACCTTC	CSADLTGDGYTF
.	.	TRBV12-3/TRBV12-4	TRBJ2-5	TGTGCCAGCAGTGGATTTCCGGGACCTCCTACGGTGACCCAGTACTTC	CASSGFPGPPTVTQYF
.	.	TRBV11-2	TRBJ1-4	.	CASEYGQKMKNCFF
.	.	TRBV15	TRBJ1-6	TGTGCCACCAGCCGTGACACAGGGATTTCACCCCTCCACTTT	CATSRDTGISPLHF
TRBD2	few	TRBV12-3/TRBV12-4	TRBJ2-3	TGTGCCAGCAGCGAGCGGGGGGACACAGATACGCAGTATTTT	CASSERGDTDTQYF
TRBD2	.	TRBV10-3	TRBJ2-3	TGTGCCACAAGCTCCCCCGGACTAGCGAGCACAGATACGCAGTATTTT	CATSSPGLASTDTQYF
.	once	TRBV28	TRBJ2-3	TGTGCCAGCAGTTTATATAGGGACATAGATACGCAGTATTTT	CASSLYRDIDTQYF